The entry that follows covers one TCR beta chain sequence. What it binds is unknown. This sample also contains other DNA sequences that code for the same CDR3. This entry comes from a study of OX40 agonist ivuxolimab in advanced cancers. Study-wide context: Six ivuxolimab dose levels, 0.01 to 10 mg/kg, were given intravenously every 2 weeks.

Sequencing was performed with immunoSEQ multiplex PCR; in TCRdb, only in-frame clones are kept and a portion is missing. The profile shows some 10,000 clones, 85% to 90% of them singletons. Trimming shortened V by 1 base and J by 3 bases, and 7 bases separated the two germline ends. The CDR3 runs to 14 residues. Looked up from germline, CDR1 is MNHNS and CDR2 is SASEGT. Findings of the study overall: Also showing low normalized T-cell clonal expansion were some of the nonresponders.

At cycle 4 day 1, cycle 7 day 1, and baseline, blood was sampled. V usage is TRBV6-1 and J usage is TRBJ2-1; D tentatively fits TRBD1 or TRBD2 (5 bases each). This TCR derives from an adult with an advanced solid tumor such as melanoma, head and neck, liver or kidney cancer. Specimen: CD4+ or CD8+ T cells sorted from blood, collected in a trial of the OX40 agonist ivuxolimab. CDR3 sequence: CASSEVGVYNEQFF. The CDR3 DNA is TGTGCCAGCAGTGAAGTGGGGGTCTACAATGAGCAGTTCTTC.